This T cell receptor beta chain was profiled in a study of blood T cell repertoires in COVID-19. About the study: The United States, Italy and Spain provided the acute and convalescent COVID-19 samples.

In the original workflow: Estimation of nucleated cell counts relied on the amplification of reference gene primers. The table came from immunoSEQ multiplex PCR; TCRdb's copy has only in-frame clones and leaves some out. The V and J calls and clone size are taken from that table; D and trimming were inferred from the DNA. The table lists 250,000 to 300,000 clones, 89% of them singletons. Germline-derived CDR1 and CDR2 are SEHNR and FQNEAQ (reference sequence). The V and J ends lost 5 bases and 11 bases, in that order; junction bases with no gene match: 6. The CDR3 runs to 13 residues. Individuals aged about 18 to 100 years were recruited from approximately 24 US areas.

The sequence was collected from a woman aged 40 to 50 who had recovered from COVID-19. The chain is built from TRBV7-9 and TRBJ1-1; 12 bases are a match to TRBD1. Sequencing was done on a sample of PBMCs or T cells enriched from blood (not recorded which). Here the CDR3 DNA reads TGTGCCAGCAGCGTGGGACAGGGGGCATCGGCTTTCTTT. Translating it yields CASSVGQGASAFF.